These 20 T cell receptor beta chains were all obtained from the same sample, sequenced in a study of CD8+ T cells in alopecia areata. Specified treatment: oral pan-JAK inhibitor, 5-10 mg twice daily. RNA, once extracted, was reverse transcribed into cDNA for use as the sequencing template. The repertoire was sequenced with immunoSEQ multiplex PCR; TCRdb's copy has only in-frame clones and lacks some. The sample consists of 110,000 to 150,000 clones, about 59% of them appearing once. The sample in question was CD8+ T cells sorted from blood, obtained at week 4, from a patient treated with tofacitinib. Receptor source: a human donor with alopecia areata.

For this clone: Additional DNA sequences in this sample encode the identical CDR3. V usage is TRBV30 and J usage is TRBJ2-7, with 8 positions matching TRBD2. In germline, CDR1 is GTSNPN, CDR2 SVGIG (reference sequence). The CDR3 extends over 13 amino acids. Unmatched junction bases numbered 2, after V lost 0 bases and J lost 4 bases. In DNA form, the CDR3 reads TGTGCCTGGAGTGTCAGCGGGGGTTACGAGCAGTACTTC. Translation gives CAWSVSGGYEQYF.

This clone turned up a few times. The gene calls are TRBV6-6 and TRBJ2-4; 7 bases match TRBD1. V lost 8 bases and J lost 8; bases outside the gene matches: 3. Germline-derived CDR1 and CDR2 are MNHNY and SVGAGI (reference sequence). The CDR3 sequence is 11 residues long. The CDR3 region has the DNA TGTGCCAGCCACCAGGGGGACATTCAGTACTTC. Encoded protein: CASHQGDIQYF.

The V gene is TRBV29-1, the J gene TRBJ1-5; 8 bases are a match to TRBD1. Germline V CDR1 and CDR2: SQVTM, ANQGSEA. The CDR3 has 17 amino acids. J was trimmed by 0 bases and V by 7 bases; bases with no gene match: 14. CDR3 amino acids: CSAGQGEGLHSNQPQHF. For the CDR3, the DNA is TGCAGCGCTGGACAGGGAGAAGGCCTCCATAGCAATCAGCCCCAGCATTTT.

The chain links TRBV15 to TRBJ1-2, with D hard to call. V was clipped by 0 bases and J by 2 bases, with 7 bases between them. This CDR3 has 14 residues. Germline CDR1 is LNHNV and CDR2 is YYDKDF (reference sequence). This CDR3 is CATSRDWGNYGYTF. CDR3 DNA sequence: TGTGCCACCAGCAGAGATTGGGGAAACTATGGCTACACCTTC.

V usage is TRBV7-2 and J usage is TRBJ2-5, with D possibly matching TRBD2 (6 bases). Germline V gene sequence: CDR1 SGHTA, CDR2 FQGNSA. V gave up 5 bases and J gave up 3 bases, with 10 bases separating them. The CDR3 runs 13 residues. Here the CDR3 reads CASSLWEEETQYF. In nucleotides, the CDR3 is TGTGCCAGCAGCCTATGGGAGGAAGAGACCCAGTACTTC. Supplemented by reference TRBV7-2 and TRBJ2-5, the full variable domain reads GAGVSQSPSNKVTEKGKDVELRCDPISGHTALYWYRQSLGQGLEFLIYFQGNSAPDKSGLPSDRFSAERTGGSVSTLTIQRTQQEDSAVYLCASSLWEEETQYFGPGTRLLVL.

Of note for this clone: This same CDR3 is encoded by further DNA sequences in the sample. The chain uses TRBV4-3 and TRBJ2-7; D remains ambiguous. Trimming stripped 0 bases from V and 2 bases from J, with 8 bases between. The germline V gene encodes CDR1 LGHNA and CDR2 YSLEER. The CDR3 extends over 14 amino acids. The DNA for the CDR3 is TGCGCCAGCAGCCAAGAGGGTGGAGCCTACGAGCAGTACTTC. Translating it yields CASSQEGGAYEQYF.

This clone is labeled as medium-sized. CDR3 sequence: CATRGLSESGELFF. The CDR3 DNA follows: TGTGCCACTCGTGGATTATCAGAGTCCGGGGAGCTGTTTTTT. J is TRBJ2-2 and V is TRBV6-6; D unresolved. This CDR3 region has 14 residues. Trimming took 10 bases from V and 6 from J, leaving 18 bases between them. CDR1 MNHNY and CDR2 SVGAGI come from the germline V gene (reference sequence).

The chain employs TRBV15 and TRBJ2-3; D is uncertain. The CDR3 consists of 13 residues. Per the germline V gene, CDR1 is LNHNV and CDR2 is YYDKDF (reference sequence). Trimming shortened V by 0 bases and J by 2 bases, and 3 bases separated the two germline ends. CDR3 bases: TGTGCCACCAGCAGAGATTACACAGATACGCAGTATTTT. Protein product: CATSRDYTDTQYF.

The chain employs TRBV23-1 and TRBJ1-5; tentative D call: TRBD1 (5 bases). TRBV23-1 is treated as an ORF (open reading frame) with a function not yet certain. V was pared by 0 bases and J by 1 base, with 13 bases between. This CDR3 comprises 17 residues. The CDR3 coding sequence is TGCGCCAGCAGTCAATCGAGTTGGACACTCAGCAATCAGCCCCAGCATTTT. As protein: CASSQSSWTLSNQPQHF.

The CDR3 DNA follows: TGTGCCAGTAGTATATGGGGCAGCGCGTCTAACTATGGCTACACCTTC. This sequence encodes CASSIWGSASNYGYTF. V gene TRBV19 combines with J gene TRBJ1-2; TRBD1 is a possible D gene (5 bases). The CDR3 runs to 16 residues. Germline CDR1 LNHDA, CDR2 SQIVND (reference sequence). V shed 2 bases and J shed 0 bases, with 13 bases lying between them.

In DNA form, the CDR3 reads TGTGCCAGCAGCTCGGGGACAGGGAGCTATGGCTACACCTTC. This sequence encodes CASSSGTGSYGYTF. V gene TRBV9 combines with J gene TRBJ1-2, with TRBD1 matching 9 bases. Looked up from germline, CDR1 is SGDLS and CDR2 is YYNGEE. The CDR3 loop spans 14 amino acids. V gave up 4 bases and J gave up 4 bases; unmatched junction bases: 5.

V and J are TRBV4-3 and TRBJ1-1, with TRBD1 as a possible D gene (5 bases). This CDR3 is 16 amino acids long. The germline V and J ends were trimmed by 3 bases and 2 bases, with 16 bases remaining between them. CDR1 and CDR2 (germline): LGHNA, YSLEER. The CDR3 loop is CASSHEFQGANTEAFF. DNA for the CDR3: TGCGCCAGCAGCCATGAATTTCAGGGCGCCAACACTGAAGCTTTCTTT.

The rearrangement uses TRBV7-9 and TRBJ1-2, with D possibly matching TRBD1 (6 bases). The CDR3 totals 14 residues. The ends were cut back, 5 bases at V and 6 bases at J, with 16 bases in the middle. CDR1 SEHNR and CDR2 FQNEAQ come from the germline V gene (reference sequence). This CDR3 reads CASSPGTLVDGYTF. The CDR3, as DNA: TGTGCCAGCAGCCCTGGGACACTTGTCGATGGCTACACCTTC. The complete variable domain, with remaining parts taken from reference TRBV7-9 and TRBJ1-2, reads DTGVSQNPRHKITKRGQNVTFRCDPISEHNRLYWYRQTLGQGPEFLTYFQNEAQLEKSRLLSDRFSAERPKGSFSTLEIQRTEQGDSAMYLCASSPGTLVDGYTFGSGTRLTVV.

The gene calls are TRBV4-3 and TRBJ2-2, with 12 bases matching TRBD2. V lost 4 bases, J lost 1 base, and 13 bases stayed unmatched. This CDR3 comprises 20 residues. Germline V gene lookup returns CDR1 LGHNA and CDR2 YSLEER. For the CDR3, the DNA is TGCGCCAGCAGCCTACTAGCGGGGGGACGTGGGCCTGAGAACACCGGGGAGCTGTTTTTT. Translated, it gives CASSLLAGGRGPENTGELFF.

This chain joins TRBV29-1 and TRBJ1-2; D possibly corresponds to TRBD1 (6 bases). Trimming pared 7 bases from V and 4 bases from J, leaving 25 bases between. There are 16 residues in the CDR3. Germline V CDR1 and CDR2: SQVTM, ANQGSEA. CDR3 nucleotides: TGCAGCGCCAGGGGACATGATTCAGGCTTTAGCTATGGCTACACCTTC. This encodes CSARGHDSGFSYGYTF.

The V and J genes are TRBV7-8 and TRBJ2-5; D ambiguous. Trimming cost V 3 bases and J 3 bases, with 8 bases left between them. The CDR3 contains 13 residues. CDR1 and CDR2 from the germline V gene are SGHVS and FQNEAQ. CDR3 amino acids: CASSFASKETQYF. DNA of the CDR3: TGTGCCAGCAGCTTCGCTTCGAAAGAGACCCAGTACTTC.

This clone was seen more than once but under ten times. This CDR3 reads CASSPGTSGVSYEQYF. In DNA form, the CDR3 reads TGTGCCAGCAGCCCAGGGACTAGCGGGGTATCCTACGAGCAGTACTTC. The chain employs TRBV7-9 and TRBJ2-7, with 13 nucleotides matching TRBD2. The trim removed 5 bases at V and 1 base at J, leaving 5 bases unmatched. Germline V gene data show CDR1 as SEHNR and CDR2 as FQNEAQ (reference sequence). The CDR3 has 16 residues. Filled out from reference TRBV7-9 and TRBJ2-7, the complete variable domain reads DTGVSQNPRHKITKRGQNVTFRCDPISEHNRLYWYRQTLGQGPEFLTYFQNEAQLEKSRLLSDRFSAERPKGSFSTLEIQRTEQGDSAMYLCASSPGTSGVSYEQYFGPGTRLTVT.

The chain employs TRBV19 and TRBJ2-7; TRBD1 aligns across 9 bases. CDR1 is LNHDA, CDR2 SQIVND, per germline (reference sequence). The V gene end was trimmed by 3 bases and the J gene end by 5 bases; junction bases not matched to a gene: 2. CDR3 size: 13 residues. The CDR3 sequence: CASSMGTGNEQYF. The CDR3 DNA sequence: TGTGCCAGTAGTATGGGGACAGGGAACGAGCAGTACTTC.

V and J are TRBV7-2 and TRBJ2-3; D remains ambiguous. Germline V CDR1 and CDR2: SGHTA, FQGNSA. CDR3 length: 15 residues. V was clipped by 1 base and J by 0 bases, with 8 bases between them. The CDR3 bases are TGTGCCAGCAGCTTAGTCCCAGAAAGCACAGATACGCAGTATTTT. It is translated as CASSLVPESTDTQYF.

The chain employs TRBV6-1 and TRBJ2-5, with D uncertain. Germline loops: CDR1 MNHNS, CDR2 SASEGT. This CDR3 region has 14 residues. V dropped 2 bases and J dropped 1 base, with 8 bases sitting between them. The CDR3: CASSELAVQETQYF. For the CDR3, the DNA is TGTGCCAGCAGTGAATTGGCAGTCCAAGAGACCCAGTACTTC.